This T cell receptor (beta chain) was identified in a study of T cell changes during pregnancy in multiple sclerosis. This clone showed up just once. Using immunoSEQ multiplex PCR, the repertoire was profiled, and TCRdb retains in-frame clones only, with some absent. Seen here are around 20,000 clones, around 81% observed once, and the top ten hold around 14%. This CDR3 region has 16 residues. Germline CDR1 is SGHRS and CDR2 is YFSETQ. Trimming removed 0 bases from V and 9 bases from J; junction bases left unmatched: 12. This TCR derives from a female donor in good health, enrolled as a control in a pregnancy study. V usage is TRBV5-1 and J usage is TRBJ2-1; 7 nucleotides align to TRBD2. The specimen comprised CD8+ T cells from peripheral blood mononuclear cells, sampled in the first trimester of pregnancy. The CDR3 DNA sequence: TGCGCCAGCAGCTTGGCTTGGGACTACCGTGGGTTTGAGCAGTTCTTC. Translation gives CASSLAWDYRGFEQFF.